This T cell receptor (beta chain) was captured by sequencing in a study of blood T cells in healthy people across ages. General observations from the study: Using unsorted PBMCs precluded a conclusive naive versus antigen-experienced comparison. Age brought a roughly linear fall in TCR beta diversity measured per million T cells.

Each of the donors had around 9 milliliters of peripheral blood drawn into EDTA-treated Vacutainer tubes. This clonotype was detected a few times. What it recognizes is unknown. Trimming took off 6 bases at V and 2 bases at J, with 11 bases between the two ends. This CDR3 has 13 residues. The germline V gene has CDR1 DFQATT and CDR2 SNEGSKA (reference sequence). Next came a second PCR, run for roughly 7 to 12 cycles, which used a sample-barcoded 5' primer along with a J-beta primer mix. Every single cDNA molecule received a tag from a template-switch adaptor with 12 random nucleotides. TCRdb redid the calling of the 5' RACE reads with MiXCR, one entry per CDR3 protein. Here the sample spans hundreds of thousands of distinct CDR3 sequences, roughly 60% being singletons.

The chain employs TRBV20-1 and TRBJ1-5; D is undetermined. The sequenced sample was blood. This sequence was found in a man aged 25 to 40 in good health. CDR3 DNA: TGCAGTGCCACGGACGTAGGCAATCAGCCCCAGCATTTT. This codes for CSATDVGNQPQHF.